These 18 T cell receptor beta chains came from one sample sequenced in a study of T cell responses to AZD1222 COVID-19 vaccine. TCRdb keeps only in-frame clones here, not all; method: immunoSEQ multiplex PCR. The table includes 150,000 to 200,000 clones, more than 80% detected once. The sequenced sample was peripheral blood, obtained 28 days after the second dose of the MenACWY control vaccine. Receptor source: an adult who received the MenACWY meningococcal vaccine as a control.

V is TRBV5-1 and J is TRBJ2-7, with 9 bases matching TRBD1. V lost 5 bases and J lost 3; bases outside the gene matches: 6. CDR1 SGHRS and CDR2 YFSETQ come from the germline V gene. The CDR3 runs 14 residues. CDR3 amino acids: CASRSGQGRYEQYF. The CDR3 nucleotides are TGCGCCAGCAGGTCCGGACAGGGGCGCTACGAGCAGTACTTC. The full variable domain, with the rest looked up from reference TRBV5-1 and TRBJ2-7, is KAGVTQTPRYLIKTRGQQVTLSCSPISGHRSVSWYQQTPGQGLQFLFEYFSETQRNKGNFPGRFSGRQFSNSRSEMNVSTLELGDSALYLCASRSGQGRYEQYFGPGTRLTVT.

This clone was seen a single time. CDR3 protein: CASSPSAGTAMNTEAFF. CDR3 in DNA: TGTGCCAGCAGCCCCTCGGCTGGGACAGCCATGAACACTGAAGCTTTCTTT. The chain couples TRBV3-1 (or the pseudogene TRBV3-2) to TRBJ1-1, with 7 bases lining up with TRBD1. V was pared by 4 bases and J by 0 bases, with 11 bases of the junction left unmatched. Germline values: CDR1 LGHDT, CDR2 YNNKEL (reference sequence). The CDR3 loop spans 17 amino acids.

The rearrangement links TRBV7-2 to TRBJ2-2, with D possibly matching TRBD1 (6 bases). In germline, CDR1 is SGHTA, CDR2 FQGNSA. The CDR3 sequence is 15 residues long. Trimming removed 0 bases from V and 4 bases from J, with 9 bases in between. The CDR3 nucleotides read TGTGCCAGCAGCTTAGCGCAGGGGATCACCGGGGAGCTGTTTTTT. Amino acid sequence: CASSLAQGITGELFF.

The chain couples TRBV6-6 to TRBJ2-3, with D perhaps TRBD1 or TRBD2 (5 bases each). Per the germline V gene, CDR1 is MNHNY and CDR2 is SVGAGI (reference sequence). CDR3 length equals 13 residues. V was pared by 7 bases and J by 1 base, with 9 bases between. CDR3 nucleotides: TGTGCCAGCATCGGGGACCGCACAGATACGCAGTATTTT. Its translation: CASIGDRTDTQYF.

CDR3: CASSLGGGQPQHF. CDR3 sequence (DNA): TGTGCCAGCAGCTTGGGGGGCGGGCAGCCCCAGCATTTT. The chain joins TRBV5-4 to TRBJ1-5; tentative D call: TRBD1 (5 bases). Trimming stripped 0 bases from V and 7 bases from J, with 8 bases between. The CDR3 length is 13 residues. Germline V gives CDR1 SGHNT, CDR2 YYREEE (reference sequence).

This clone occurred many times. The chain uses TRBV6-5 and TRBJ2-7, with D possibly matching TRBD2 (5 bases). The germline V gene encodes CDR1 MNHEY and CDR2 SVGAGI. V was shortened by 5 bases and J by 7 bases, with 15 bases between the two germline ends. This CDR3 has 13 residues. In DNA form, the CDR3 reads TGTGCCAGCAGTCCCGGACTCCTGGGGGAGCAGTACTTC. Its protein product is CASSPGLLGEQYF.

The rearrangement links TRBV7-2 to TRBJ2-7; 11 bases map to TRBD2. This CDR3 spans 15 amino acids. Unmatched junction bases numbered 7, after V lost 4 bases and J lost 5 bases. Per the germline V gene, CDR1 is SGHTA and CDR2 is FQGNSA. The CDR3 region is CASSSSGRPSNEQYF. Written as DNA, the CDR3 is TGTGCCAGCAGCTCTAGCGGGAGGCCCTCTAACGAGCAGTACTTC. The whole variable domain, remainder taken from reference TRBV7-2 and TRBJ2-7, is GAGVSQSPSNKVTEKGKDVELRCDPISGHTALYWYRQSLGQGLEFLIYFQGNSAPDKSGLPSDRFSAERTGGSVSTLTIQRTQQEDSAVYLCASSSSGRPSNEQYFGPGTRLTVT.

This chain links TRBV16 with TRBJ2-7; D remains unclear. Germline V gives CDR1 KGHSY, CDR2 FQNENV. This CDR3 is built from 15 residues. Trimming took 3 bases from V and 0 from J, leaving 12 bases between them. The CDR3: CASSHRTASSYEQYF. CDR3 in DNA: TGTGCCAGCAGCCACAGGACCGCTAGCTCCTACGAGCAGTACTTC.

The V and J genes are TRBV29-1 and TRBJ2-7; 13 bases line up with TRBD2. The CDR3 has 15 amino acids. After removal of 2 bases from V and 0 bases from J, the junction contained 1 base not matched to a gene. CDR1 is SQVTM and CDR2 is ANQGSEA in the germline V gene. CDR3 nucleotides: TGCAGCGTTGAAACTAGCGGGAGGGACTCCTACGAGCAGTACTTC. This translates into CSVETSGRDSYEQYF.

The count of this clone is one. J is TRBJ2-7 and V is TRBV19; D may be TRBD1 (6 bases). Trimming stripped 3 bases from V and 0 bases from J, with 18 bases between. The CDR3 is 17 residues long. Looked up from germline, CDR1 is LNHDA and CDR2 is SQIVND (reference sequence). The CDR3 bases are TGTGCCAGTAGTATTATTCCGGGACAAAAAAGCTCCTACGAGCAGTACTTC. Amino acid sequence: CASSIIPGQKSSYEQYF.

V is TRBV7-8 and J is TRBJ1-1, with a tentative D call TRBD1 (6 bases). Trimming cost V 10 bases and J 6 bases, with 18 bases left between them. Germline CDR1 SGHVS, CDR2 FQNEAQ. CDR3 length equals 13 residues. For the CDR3, the DNA is TGTGCCACTACAACAGGGATCTGGCCTGAAGCTTTCTTT. Encoded protein: CATTTGIWPEAFF.

The V and J genes are TRBV19 and TRBJ2-2; possibly TRBD2 for D (6 bases). With 2 bases removed from V and 7 bases from J, the gap between germline ends came to 14 bases. From germline, CDR1 is LNHDA and CDR2 SQIVND (reference sequence). The CDR3 is 15 residues long. The CDR3 sequence: CASSIQPNSGGELFF. In nucleotides, the CDR3 is TGTGCCAGTAGTATACAACCGAATAGCGGCGGGGAGCTGTTTTTT.

The rearrangement uses TRBV16 and TRBJ2-7; D unclear. The CDR3 runs to 12 residues. Germline V gives CDR1 KGHSY, CDR2 FQNENV. Trimming stripped 3 bases from V and 2 bases from J, with 5 bases between. The CDR3 DNA is TGTGCCAGCAGCCAGGGCCCCTACGAGCAGTACTTC. Translated, it gives CASSQGPYEQYF.

This clone was seen a handful of times. This sequence joins TRBV5-1 and TRBJ2-1; D is possibly TRBD1 (5 bases). The CDR3 has 13 amino acids. Trimming stripped 0 bases from V and 15 bases from J, with 16 bases between. Germline V gives CDR1 SGHRS, CDR2 YFSETQ. The CDR3 sequence is CASSLDWQKGLFF. CDR3 nucleotides: TGCGCCAGCAGCTTGGACTGGCAGAAGGGGTTGTTCTTC.

This clone was detected once. The chain joins TRBV5-1 to TRBJ2-7, with 9 bases aligning to TRBD2. Trimming took 2 bases from V and 6 from J; bases not matched to a gene: 9. In germline, CDR1 is SGHRS, CDR2 YFSETQ. CDR3 length: 15 amino acids. CDR3: CASSLALAGPLEQYF. The CDR3, as DNA: TGCGCCAGCAGCTTAGCGCTAGCGGGACCCCTCGAGCAGTACTTC. The variable domain in full, completed from reference TRBV5-1 and TRBJ2-7, reads KAGVTQTPRYLIKTRGQQVTLSCSPISGHRSVSWYQQTPGQGLQFLFEYFSETQRNKGNFPGRFSGRQFSNSRSEMNVSTLELGDSALYLCASSLALAGPLEQYFGPGTRLTVT.

This clone was observed once. The genes are TRBV28 and TRBJ1-2; D perhaps matches TRBD1 (6 bases). Germline lookup yields CDR1 MDHEN and CDR2 SYDVKM. V was clipped by 2 bases and J by 2 bases, with 12 bases between them. The CDR3 consists of 15 residues. This chain's CDR3 is CASSLGLQGNYGYTF. The CDR3 coding sequence is TGTGCCAGCAGTTTAGGGCTACAGGGAAACTATGGCTACACCTTC.

The gene calls are TRBV30 and TRBJ1-2, with D hard to call. CDR3 size: 13 residues. From germline, CDR1 is GTSNPN and CDR2 SVGIG (reference sequence). Between the trimmed V and J ends, which lost 2 bases and 4 bases, there was a span of 11 bases. The CDR3 DNA is TGTGCCTGGAGTTCCCAGTTAGTCTATGGCTACACCTTC. It translates to CAWSSQLVYGYTF. Drawing the rest from reference TRBV30 and TRBJ1-2, the complete variable domain is SQTIHQWPATLVQPVGSPLSLECTVEGTSNPNLYWYRQAAGRGLQLLFYSVGIGQISSEVPQNLSASRPQDRQFILSSKKLLLSDSGFYLCAWSSQLVYGYTFGSGTRLTVV.

V and J are TRBV4-3 and TRBJ1-3; D possibly corresponds to TRBD1 (6 bases). The length of the CDR3 is 15 residues. Trimming stripped 0 bases from V and 4 bases from J, with 10 bases between. Looked up from germline, CDR1 is LGHNA and CDR2 is YSLEER. The CDR3 sequence is CASSQEGQFGNTIYF. CDR3 DNA sequence: TGCGCCAGCAGCCAAGAAGGACAGTTCGGAAACACCATATATTTT.